This TCR beta chain was profiled in a study of shared clonotypes between healthy human individuals. Whole-study context: Donor composition was a couple of women and three men, aged 18 to 49.

In this sample, this clone turned up once. Sequencing used immunoSEQ multiplex PCR; TCRdb keeps in-frame clones, though not all of them. The profile shows roughly 2 million clones, under 97% of them singletons. Germline values: CDR1 SGHRS, CDR2 YFSETQ. The length of the CDR3 is 14 residues. With 1 base removed from V and 2 bases from J, the gap between germline ends came to 10 bases. Material: naive CD4+ T cells sorted from blood. The subset here: CD45RA+ positively selected. The chain is built from TRBV5-1 and TRBJ2-7; D unresolved. The sequence was collected from a man between 18 and 35 years old in good health. CDR3 protein: CASSLLGQTYEQYF. The DNA for the CDR3 is TGCGCCAGCAGCTTGTTAGGTCAAACCTACGAGCAGTACTTC.